One and the same sample provided the 2 T cell receptor beta chains below, sequenced in a study of cytomegalovirus exposure and HLA in healthy donors. PCR used 60 Vbeta primers and 13 Jbeta primers. TCRdb keeps only in-frame clones here, not all; method: immunoSEQ multiplex PCR. The sample lists roughly 98,000 clones, under 85% seen once, with more than 2.5% in the top ten. The source material was PBMCs. The receptors were gathered from a female donor in good health and CMV-seropositive.

In nucleotides, the CDR3 is TGTGCCAGCATTAGCGGGAGAACAGATACGCAGTATTTT. It is translated as CASISGRTDTQYF. The chain is built from TRBV7-2 and TRBJ2-3, with 9 bases that match TRBD2. CDR1 SGHTA and CDR2 FQGNSA come from the germline V gene. J lost 3 bases, V lost 7 bases, and 2 bases had no gene match. CDR3 size: 13 residues.

This clone was counted once. The rearrangement links TRBV30 to TRBJ1-5; possibly TRBD1 for D (5 bases). Germline lookup yields CDR1 GTSNPN and CDR2 SVGIG (reference sequence). The ends were cut back, 0 bases at V and 6 bases at J, with 9 bases in the middle. The CDR3 consists of 13 residues. In DNA form, the CDR3 reads TGTGCCTGGAGTGTAGACAGAAGTCAGCCCCAGCATTTT. Translated, it gives CAWSVDRSQPQHF.